This T cell receptor (beta chain) was sequenced for a study of beta chain features in type 1 diabetes. As concerns this clone: Its cognate antigen is unknown.

The germline V gene has CDR1 SEHNR and CDR2 FQNEAQ (reference sequence). V lost 5 bases to trimming and J lost 3 bases, with 2 bases between them. The CDR3 length is 10 residues. General study results and limits: Among patients with Type 1 diabetes, TCRB CDR3s were moderately but significantly shorter in every one of the four CD4+ subsets.

Sequenced material consisted of expressed TCRB transcripts (all of the isolated RNA was reverse transcribed). Assay: immunoSEQ multiplex PCR; the TCRdb copy retains only in-frame clones and omits some. The sample lists about 710,000 clones, over 13% occurring once. The rearrangement links TRBV7-9 to TRBJ2-7; D call uncertain. The receptor's source is a man younger than 30 with type 1 diabetes. Sequencing was carried out using naive CD4+ T cells from blood. CDR3 DNA: TGTGCCAGCAGCGACTACGAGCAGTACTTC. It encodes CASSDYEQYF.